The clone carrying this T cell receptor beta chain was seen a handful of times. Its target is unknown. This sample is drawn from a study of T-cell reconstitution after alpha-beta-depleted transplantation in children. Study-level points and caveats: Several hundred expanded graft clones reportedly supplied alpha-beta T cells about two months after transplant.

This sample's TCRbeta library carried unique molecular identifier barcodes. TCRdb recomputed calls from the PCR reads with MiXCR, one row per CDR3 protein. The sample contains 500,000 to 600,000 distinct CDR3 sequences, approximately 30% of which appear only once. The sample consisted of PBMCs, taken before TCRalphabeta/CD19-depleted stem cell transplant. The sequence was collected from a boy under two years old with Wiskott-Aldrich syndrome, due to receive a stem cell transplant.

The CDR3 sequence is CASSQDRLPVNQETQYF. The CDR3 DNA reads TGTGCCAGCAGCCAAGATCGTCTGCCCGTCAATCAAGAGACCCAGTACTTC. The chain combines TRBV3-1 with TRBJ2-5; D not resolved. This CDR3 is built from 17 residues. Deletions cut 0 bases from V and 2 bases from J, with 16 bases between. Germline lookup yields CDR1 LGHDT and CDR2 YNNKEL (reference sequence).